The source of this T cell receptor (beta chain) is a study of T cells after yellow fever vaccination. TCRdb itself ran the 5' RACE reads through MiXCR, one entry per CDR3 protein. This sample has a few hundred thousand distinct CDR3 sequences, with around 7% found just once. This clonotype has more than one count but fewer than ten. This CDR3 is 12 amino acids long. The germline gives CDR1 DFQATT, CDR2 SNEGSKA (reference sequence). The ends were cut back, 6 bases at V and 6 bases at J, with 12 bases in the middle. The clonotype comes from a young man who received the YFV17D yellow fever vaccine. The starting material was PBMCs, obtained about 49 days after the first yellow fever vaccination. This rearrangement joins TRBV20-1 to TRBJ2-1, with TRBD2 as a possible D gene (6 bases). The CDR3 spells CSASRRANEQFF. CDR3 in DNA: TGCAGTGCCTCCAGGAGGGCCAATGAGCAGTTCTTC.